This TCR beta chain came from a study of cytomegalovirus exposure and HLA in healthy donors. The germline V gene encodes CDR1 GTSNPN and CDR2 SVGIG (reference sequence). The CDR3 covers 16 residues. The germline V and J ends were trimmed by 1 base and 3 bases, with 16 bases remaining between them. Notes on the study in general: In most subjects, TCR beta sequences reportedly gave accurate predictions of HLA-A and HLA-B alleles.

For this clone: What it recognizes is unknown.

Primers included in the PCR were 60 Vbeta and 13 Jbeta primers. TCRdb keeps only in-frame clones here, not all; method: immunoSEQ multiplex PCR. The repertoire holds 150,000 to 200,000 clones, 82% seen once, with over 1.5% in the top ten. The sequencing input was PBMCs. This TCR came from a middle-aged man in good health and CMV-seronegative. The gene calls are TRBV30 and TRBJ1-5; weak D call: TRBD1 (5 bases). DNA of the CDR3: TGTGCCTGGAGTGGGTTCCAAGGGGCTCTCAATCAGCCCCAGCATTTT. The encoded protein is CAWSGFQGALNQPQHF. Full variable domain (rest looked up from reference TRBV30 and TRBJ1-5): SQTIHQWPATLVQPVGSPLSLECTVEGTSNPNLYWYRQAAGRGLQLLFYSVGIGQISSEVPQNLSASRPQDRQFILSSKKLLLSDSGFYLCAWSGFQGALNQPQHFGDGTRLSIL.